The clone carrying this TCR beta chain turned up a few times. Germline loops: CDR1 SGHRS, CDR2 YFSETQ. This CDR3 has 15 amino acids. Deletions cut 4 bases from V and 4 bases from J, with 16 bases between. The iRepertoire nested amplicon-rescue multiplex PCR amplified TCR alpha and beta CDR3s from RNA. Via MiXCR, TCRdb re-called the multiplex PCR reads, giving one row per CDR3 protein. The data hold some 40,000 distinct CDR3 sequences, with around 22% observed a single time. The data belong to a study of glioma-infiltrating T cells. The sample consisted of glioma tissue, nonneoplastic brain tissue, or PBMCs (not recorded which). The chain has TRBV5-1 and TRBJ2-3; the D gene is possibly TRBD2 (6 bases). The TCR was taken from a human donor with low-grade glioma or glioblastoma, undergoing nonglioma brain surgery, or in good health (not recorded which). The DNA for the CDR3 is TGCGCCAGCAGCGTTGGCGGAGGGGCAGCAGATACGCAGTATTTT. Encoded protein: CASSVGGGAADTQYF.